These 5 T cell receptor beta chains share one sample of origin, sequenced in a study of early T cells in non-severe SARS-CoV-2 infection (dated by TCRdb to the early 2020s). The library was generated by 5' RACE. Sequenced using a NextSeq 500. TCRdb took the public reads, trimmed them with fastp at Q25, ran MiXCR for clone calling and kept in-frame beta chains. Identical CDR3 proteins give one entry, which carries the most common genes and DNA. This sample holds around 77,000 distinct CDR3 sequences; 5% were observed only once. The ten largest clones capture about 7% of the sample. Sample: whole blood, taken at baseline. The source is an adult who was a healthcare worker with PCR-confirmed SARS-CoV-2 infection or an uninfected control (not recorded which).

This chain uses TRBV7-6 with TRBJ1-6, with unresolved D. Trimming took off 7 bases at V and 4 bases at J, with 11 bases between the two ends. The CDR3 consists of 14 residues. The germline V gene has CDR1 SGHVS and CDR2 FNYEAQ. The CDR3 DNA follows: TGTGCCAGCATCACGAGAGATTATAATTCACCCCTCCACTTT. Amino acids: CASITRDYNSPLHF. The complete variable domain, with remaining parts taken from reference TRBV7-6 and TRBJ1-6, reads GAGVSQSPRYKVTKRGQDVALRCDPISGHVSLYWYRQALGQGPEFLTYFNYEAQQDKSGLPNDRFSAERPEGSISTLTIQRTEQRDSAMYRCASITRDYNSPLHFGNGTRLTVT.

Many counts were recorded for this clonotype. The rearrangement joins TRBV12-3 or TRBV12-4 to TRBJ1-4, with D perhaps TRBD1 (6 bases). Trimming pared 3 bases from V and 0 bases from J, leaving 11 bases between. The CDR3 loop spans 16 amino acids. In DNA form, the CDR3 reads TGTGCCAGCAGTTTTTGGGACACAGCAACTAATGAAAAACTGTTTTTT. Protein sequence: CASSFWDTATNEKLFF.

The V and J genes are TRBV5-6 and TRBJ2-2; TRBD1 is a possible D gene (6 bases). The CDR3 is 14 residues long. CDR1 is SGHDT, CDR2 YYEEEE, per germline. The V and J ends lost 4 bases and 2 bases respectively, with 9 bases between them. Here the CDR3 reads CASSPGHNTGELFF. The CDR3 coding sequence is TGTGCCAGCAGCCCGGGACACAACACCGGGGAGCTGTTTTTT. The full variable domain, completed using reference TRBV5-6 and TRBJ2-2, is DAGVTQSPTHLIKTRGQQVTLRCSPKSGHDTVSWYQQALGQGPQFIFQYYEEEERQRGNFPDRFSGHQFPNYSSELNVNALLLGDSALYLCASSPGHNTGELFFGEGSRLTVL.

This clonotype was detected ten times or more. The rearrangement joins TRBV5-5 to TRBJ1-3; D is unresolved. This CDR3 region has 15 residues. Germline loops: CDR1 SGHKS, CDR2 YYEKEE (reference sequence). The germline V and J ends were trimmed by 0 bases and 0 bases, with 7 bases remaining between them. The CDR3 sequence: CASSLVHSSGNTIYF. The CDR3 DNA reads TGTGCCAGCAGCTTGGTTCACTCCTCTGGAAACACCATATATTTT.

This clonotype came up a few times. The CDR3, as DNA: TGTGCCAGCAGCTTAGGGGTGCATGGACAGATCTACGAGCAGTACTTC. Translating it yields CASSLGVHGQIYEQYF. The genes are TRBV5-4 and TRBJ2-7; weak D call: TRBD1 (6 bases). This CDR3 spans 16 amino acids. From germline, CDR1 is SGHNT and CDR2 YYREEE (reference sequence). Trimming removed 2 bases from V and 3 bases from J, with 18 bases in between.